This T cell receptor beta chain was sequenced in a study of T-cell reconstitution after alpha-beta-depleted transplantation in children. Preparation of the TCRbeta library used unique molecular identifiers. A single record per CDR3 protein comes from TCRdb applying MiXCR to the PCR reads. Here the sample spans a few hundred thousand distinct CDR3 sequences, about 10% being singletons. The junction had 2 bases not matched to a gene; V was cut back by 2 bases and J by 0 bases. Germline V gene lookup returns CDR1 SGHTA and CDR2 FQGTGA. CDR3 length: 15 residues. The chain couples TRBV7-3 to TRBJ2-3; 7 bases align to TRBD2. Specimen: PBMCs from the stem cell graft donor, collected from the stem cell graft. This clonotype was sampled from a human donor who donated a stem cell graft to a child with SCID. The CDR3 DNA follows: TGTGCCAGCAGCTTACTAGCGGAAAGCACAGATACGCAGTATTTT. It codes for CASSLLAESTDTQYF. The whole variable domain, remainder taken from reference TRBV7-3 and TRBJ2-3, is GAGVSQTPSNKVTEKGKYVELRCDPISGHTALYWYRQSLGQGPEFLIYFQGTGAADDSGLPNDRFFAVRPEGSVSTLKIQRTERGDSAVYLCASSLLAESTDTQYFGPGTRLTVL.